Listed here are 16 T cell receptor delta chains from one sample, sequenced in a study of γδ T cells in repeated Plasmodium falciparum infection (dated by TCRdb to the early 2020s). Receptor libraries were prepared by multiplex PCR. Data came from an Illumina MiSeq. Clone calls in TCRdb were regenerated from the public reads with CATT, after which identical DNA sequences shared one row. This sample holds roughly 86,000 delta-chain clones; roughly 1.4% were observed only once. The ten most abundant clones make up under 9.5% of the sample. Vgamma9/Vdelta2+ and Vdelta2-negative gammadelta T cell populations were flow-sorted from peripheral blood mononuclear cells for bulk TCR repertoire analysis. Sequencing input: gamma-delta T cells from blood. These receptors were taken from a pool of human donors (malaria-infected and uninfected, not separated).

This clone was seen more than once but under ten times. The rearrangement links TRDV1 to TRDJ1; 11 positions agree with TRDD3. No J gene is reported in TCRdb; it was inferred here by comparing the DNA with germline. The junction had 17 bases not matched to a gene; V was cut back by 4 bases and J by 1 base. The germline CDR1 and CDR2 sequences are TSWWSYY and QGS. The length of the CDR3 is 20 residues. The CDR3 DNA follows: TGTGCTCTTGGGGGTTCCTATCTCCTACTGGGGGATAAGGGCACCGATAAACTCATCTTT. Translation: CALGGSYLLLGDKGTDKLIF.

Turning to this clone: For this DNA, TCRdb reports the protein of a much larger clone, which diverges at residue 6, most likely from a read error; the protein presented here is translated directly from the DNA. V gene TRDV2 combines with J gene TRDJ1, with 13 positions matching TRDD3. The J gene was missing in TCRdb and was found by matching the end of the DNA to germline. The CDR3 runs 16 residues. With 3 bases clipped from V and 3 bases from J, the junction kept 6 bases outside the gene matches. Germline CDR1 and CDR2: GEAIGNYY and EKD. The CDR3 DNA reads TGTGCCTGTGACTCCCATACTGGGGGATACGCCGATAAACTCATCTTT. Translating it yields CACDSHTGGYADKLIF.

This clone has at least ten counts. The chain employs TRDV3 and TRDJ1, with 7 bases that match TRDD3. From germline, CDR1 is TVYSNPD and CDR2 GDNSRS (reference sequence). The trim removed 1 base at V and 1 base at J, leaving 9 bases unmatched. The CDR3 sequence is 15 residues long. CDR3 protein: CAFTRGIRGTDKLIF. The CDR3, as DNA: TGTGCCTTTACGAGGGGGATCAGAGGCACCGATAAACTCATCTTT.

Turning to this clone: A far bigger clonotype differs at one base, so this is likely a read error. The chain carries TRDV2 and TRDJ1, with a weak D call TRDD3 (5 bases). The J gene, absent from TCRdb, was called here by matching the DNA to germline. The CDR3 is 17 residues long. The V end was cut by 0 bases, the J end by 0 bases, with 16 bases between. CDR1 is GEAIGNYY and CDR2 is EKD in the germline V gene. Here the CDR3 reads CACDTGGLPPYTDKLIF. The CDR3, as DNA: TGTGCCTGTGACACCGGGGGGTTACCCCCGTACACCGATAAACTCATCTTT.

This clone turned up a few times. Given a far larger clone just one base away, this is likely a sequencing read error. Other DNA sequences of this sample code for an identical CDR3. This rearrangement joins TRDV1 to TRDJ1; 10 nucleotides align to TRDD3. This CDR3 is 16 amino acids long. Germline CDR1 is TSWWSYY and CDR2 is QGS. CDR3 DNA: TGTGCTCTTGGGATTAGTTGTGGGGGATACAACGATAAGCTCATCTTT. Protein product: CALGISCGGYNDKLIF.

This clone was observed a handful of times. The amino acid sequence in TCRdb belongs to a much larger clone and departs from this DNA's translation at residue 9, likely a sequencing read error; the sequence shown is translated from the DNA. The chain recombines TRDV1 with TRDJ1; D is unresolved. The CDR3 extends over 14 amino acids. Trimming took 4 bases from V and 3 from J, leaving 12 bases between them. The germline V gene encodes CDR1 TSWWSYY and CDR2 QGS. CDR3 DNA sequence: TGTGCTCTTGGGGTCATCAGGTCCTCCGATAAACTCATCTTT. This sequence encodes CALGVIRSSDKLIF.

This clone was picked up many times. With only one base between it and a far larger clone, this is likely a read error. The same CDR3 can be traced to other DNA sequences in this sample. V and J are TRDV2 and TRDJ1, with a possible D match to TRDD3 (6 bases). TCRdb leaves out the J gene; it was filled in here by matching the DNA to germline. CDR3 length: 17 amino acids. CDR1 is GEAIGNYY, CDR2 EKD, per germline. The DNA for the CDR3 is TGCGCCTGTGACACCGTGGGGGTTACTCTGTACACCGATAAACTCATCTTT. Its translation is CACDTVGVTLYTDKLIF.

This clone has ten or more counts. A far larger clone is just one base off, so this is likely a read error. The same CDR3 can be traced to other DNA sequences in this sample. The rearrangement links TRDV2 to TRDJ1; TRDD3 matches 10 bases. The CDR3 is 14 residues long. Germline loops: CDR1 GEAIGNYY, CDR2 EKD. CDR3 sequence (DNA): TGTGCCTGTGACCTACTGGGGGATCCCGATAAACTCATCTTC. This gives the protein CACDLLGDPDKLIF.

This clone was detected a few times. A read error likely explains why the TCRdb protein, taken from a much larger clone, differs from this DNA's translation at residue 8; the protein shown is translated from the DNA. The chain joins TRDV2 to TRDJ1; TRDD1 or TRDD3 may be the D gene (6 bases each). Trimming left V 3 bases short and J 2 bases short, with 15 bases between. Germline assignment: CDR1 GEAIGNYY and CDR2 EKD. This CDR3 contains 15 residues. CDR3 bases: TGTGCCTGTGACCCTCTGGGGAATAGTACCGATAAACTCATCTTT. Residues: CACDPLGNSTDKLIF.

In regard to this clone: The translation of this DNA and the TCRdb protein of a much larger clone differ at residue 10, probably owing to a read error; the protein shown here is translated from the DNA. This chain uses TRDV2 with TRDJ1; 10 nucleotides match TRDD3. TCRdb offers no J gene call, so here the DNA was matched to germline to obtain one. The V segment lost 4 bases and the J segment 5 bases; nucleotides outside the gene matches: 12. The CDR3 length is 16 residues. The germline CDR1 and CDR2 sequences are GEAIGNYY and EKD. CDR3: CACEKMGDTQKDKLIF. CDR3 nucleotide sequence: TGTGCCTGTGAGAAGATGGGGGATACCCAGAAGGATAAACTCATCTTT.

The sample holds a few counts of this clone. TCRdb's protein, taken from a much larger clone, differs from this DNA's translation at residue 18, likely owing to a read error; the protein displayed comes from the DNA. The V call is TRDV1, the J call TRDJ1; 12 bases fit TRDD3. No J gene was available from TCRdb, and it was assigned here by a germline match of the DNA. Germline CDR1 reads TSWWSYY; CDR2 reads QGS. The CDR3 covers 21 residues. The CDR3 DNA sequence: TGTGCTCTTGGGGAACCCCTCTTCTACTGGGGGATACCGATTCTCGGCGATAGACTCATCTTT. Translation: CALGEPLFYWGIPILGDRLIF.

This clone was observed a handful of times. The TCRdb protein comes from a much larger clone and disagrees with this DNA's translation at residue 15, likely due to a read error; the protein given here is derived from the DNA. The chain combines TRDV1 with TRDJ1; TRDD3 aligns across 13 bases. No J segment appears in TCRdb, so it was assigned here by matching the sequence to germline. The CDR3 length is 21 residues. Germline assignment: CDR1 TSWWSYY and CDR2 QGS. V dropped 4 bases and J dropped 2; count of bases not matched to a gene: 19. This CDR3 reads CALGVTPSTGGYAMRTDKLIF. The CDR3 nucleotides read TGTGCTCTTGGGGTTACGCCTTCTACTGGGGGATACGCCATGCGGACCGATAAACTCATCTTT.

The table lists this clone with a few counts. A much larger clone differs by one base, so this may be a read error. V is TRDV1 and J is TRDJ1; 8 bases align to TRDD3. The J gene, missing from TCRdb, was assigned here through DNA to germline matching. V dropped 3 bases and J dropped 0; count of bases not matched to a gene: 18. There are 20 residues in the CDR3. The germline gives CDR1 TSWWSYY, CDR2 QGS. The CDR3 loop is CALGEHTQNWGPAHTDKLIF. The CDR3 bases are TGTGCTCTTGGGGAGCACACCCAAAACTGGGGGCCAGCTCACACCGATAAACTCATCTTT.

This clone was picked up many times. CDR3 amino acids: CALGNLRLPGGFPDKLIF. CDR3 bases: TGTGCTCTTGGGAACCTACGGTTACCTGGGGGATTTCCGGATAAACTCATCTTT. This chain joins TRDV1 and TRDJ1, with 9 bases that match TRDD3. TCRdb carries no J gene annotation; the J gene was assigned here by matching the DNA with germline. Germline V gene lookup returns CDR1 TSWWSYY and CDR2 QGS. The J segment lost 5 bases and the V segment lost 5 bases, leaving 18 bases of the junction unmatched. The CDR3 is made up of 18 amino acids.

There are many counts of this clone. A far larger clone is one nucleotide away, so this likely arose from a read error. This CDR3 is also generated by other DNA sequences in the sample. This rearrangement joins TRDV2 to TRDJ1, with 7 bases matching TRDD3. Germline lookup yields CDR1 GEAIGNYY and CDR2 EKD. With V trimmed by 1 base and J by 3 bases, 19 bases remained unmatched. The CDR3 has 19 residues. As DNA, the CDR3 is TGTGCCTGTGACACATTGCGTGGGGGACACCCCTTCGAGCCCGATAAACTCATCTTT. Its translation is CACDTLRGGHPFEPDKLIF.

To note about this clone: The TCRdb protein comes from a much larger clone and disagrees with this DNA's translation at residue 9, likely due to a read error; the protein given here is derived from the DNA. The CDR3 loop is CACDTVSTVGASKLIF. The DNA for the CDR3 is TGTGCCTGTGACACCGTCAGTACTGTGGGAGCGTCAAAACTCATCTTT. The chain carries TRDV2 and TRDJ1; no clear D. The CDR3 is 16 residues long. V lost 0 bases and J lost 8, with 21 bases in between. The germline gives CDR1 GEAIGNYY, CDR2 EKD.